This note documents a single T cell receptor beta chain sequence. These data are taken from a study of blood T cell repertoires in COVID-19. The CDR3 loop spans 15 amino acids. V was trimmed by 6 bases and J by 8 bases, leaving 21 bases between them. The germline gives CDR1 SGHKS, CDR2 YYEKEE (reference sequence). Some clones are missing from TCRdb's copy, which holds only in-frame ones; the method was immunoSEQ multiplex PCR. The sample holds a few hundred thousand clones, approximately 86% seen once. The source of this sequence is a woman aged 60-75 years with COVID-19, enrolled during active disease. The chain recombines TRBV5-5 with TRBJ1-5; D is unclear. Sample: peripheral blood. The CDR3 nucleotides are TGTGCCAGCACCTCACTTCCAGGATCCGGGGAGCCCCAGCATTTT. This translates into CASTSLPGSGEPQHF.